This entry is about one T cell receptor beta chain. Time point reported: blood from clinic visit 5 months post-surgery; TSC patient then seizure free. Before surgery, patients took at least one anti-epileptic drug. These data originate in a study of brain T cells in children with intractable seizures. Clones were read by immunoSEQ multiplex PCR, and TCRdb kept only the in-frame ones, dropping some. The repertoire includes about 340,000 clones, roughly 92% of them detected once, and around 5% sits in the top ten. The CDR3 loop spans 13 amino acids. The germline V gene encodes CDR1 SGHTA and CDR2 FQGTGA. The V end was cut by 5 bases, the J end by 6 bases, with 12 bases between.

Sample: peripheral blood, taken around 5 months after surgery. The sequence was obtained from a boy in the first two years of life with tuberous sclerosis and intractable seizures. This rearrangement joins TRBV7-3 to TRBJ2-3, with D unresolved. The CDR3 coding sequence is TGTGCCAGCAGCGACAATCCTCGCGATACGCAGTATTTT. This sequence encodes CASSDNPRDTQYF.